Listed below are T cell receptor beta chains from one sample, sequenced in a study of shared clonotypes between healthy human individuals. The method was immunoSEQ multiplex PCR; TCRdb's version includes in-frame clones alone and lacks a portion of them. This table has hundreds of thousands of clones, 60% to 75% appearing once. Sequenced input: memory CD4+ T cells sorted from blood. The receptors come from a woman aged 25 to 39 in good health. The CDR3 runs from the conserved cysteine through the conserved F or W. A D gene is named only where the DNA matches it firmly. Some rows mark clone size as missing; the rest say once, few, many or name a class of expanded clone.

V	D	size	J	CDR3	DNA
TRBV19	TRBD1	few	TRBJ2-4	CASSPTGGKNIQYF	TGTGCCAGTAGTCCAACAGGGGGCAAAAACATTCAGTACTTC
TRBV28	-	-	TRBJ1-1	CASSRRAITEAFF	TGTGCCAGCAGTCGGAGGGCGATCACTGAAGCTTTCTTT
TRBV5-1	TRBD2	-	TRBJ2-7	CASSLATTSGSRYEQYF	TGCGCCAGCAGCTTGGCCACAACTAGCGGGAGTCGCTACGAGCAGTACTTC
TRBV5-1	-	-	TRBJ2-3	CASLAEPSTDTQYF	TGCGCCAGCTTAGCGGAGCCCAGCACAGATACGCAGTATTTT
TRBV11-2	-	-	TRBJ1-1	CASRKVFGSRNTEAFF	TGTGCCAGCAGAAAAGTATTCGGCTCAAGGAACACTGAAGCTTTCTTT
TRBV15	-	-	TRBJ2-1	CATSRAAGSASQFF	TGTGCCACCAGCAGAGCCGCCGGATCGGCCAGTCAGTTCTTC
TRBV5-8	-	many	TRBJ1-2	CASSSQTGALVGYTF	TGTGCCAGCAGCTCTCAGACGGGGGCCCTAGTCGGCTACACCTTC
TRBV19	-	many	TRBJ1-5	CASTRGARDQPQHF	TGTGCCAGTACTCGGGGGGCGCGGGATCAGCCCCAGCATTTT
TRBV5-1	TRBD1	-	TRBJ2-5	CASSIGQGSYETQYF	TGCGCCAGCAGCATAGGACAGGGGTCTTACGAGACCCAGTACTTC
TRBV5-1	-	once	TRBJ2-2	CASSLELRTGELFF	TGCGCCAGCAGCTTGGAGCTAAGAACCGGGGAGCTGTTTTTT
TRBV9	-	many	TRBJ2-5	CASSAVASEGETQYF	TGTGCCAGCAGCGCCGTTGCGTCGGAGGGAGAGACCCAGTACTTC
TRBV29-1	-	few	TRBJ1-4	CSVEGREKLFF	TGCAGCGTTGAGGGGCGGGAAAAACTGTTTTTT
TRBV6-5	TRBD1	-	TRBJ1-2	CASSYSKPGQGWYTF	TGTGCCAGCAGTTACTCAAAACCGGGACAGGGGTGGTACACCTTC
TRBV5-6	-	-	TRBJ2-3	CASISLGAAATRDTQYF	TGTGCCAGCATTAGTCTGGGGGCAGCGGCTACGAGGGATACGCAGTATTTT
TRBV5-1	TRBD2	-	TRBJ2-1	CASSFGLAAYNEQFF	TGCGCCAGCAGCTTCGGACTAGCGGCATACAATGAGCAGTTCTTC
TRBV25-1	-	-	TRBJ1-1	CASRPRTDLNTEAFF	TGTGCCAGCAGACCCAGGACAGACTTGAACACTGAAGCTTTCTTT
TRBV5-8	TRBD1	-	TRBJ2-7	CASSPGTVPDLYYEQYF	TGTGCCAGCAGCCCGGGGACAGTCCCTGATCTCTACTACGAGCAGTACTTC
TRBV28	-	-	TRBJ1-1	CASSPAGWVMNTEAFF	TGTGCCAGCAGTCCGGCAGGGTGGGTTATGAACACTGAAGCTTTCTTT
TRBV7-3	TRBD2	-	TRBJ2-7	CASSRTSFYEQYF	TGTGCCAGCAGTCGGACTAGTTTCTACGAGCAGTACTTC
TRBV2	TRBD1	-	TRBJ2-7	CASRRDRSYYEQYF	TGTGCCAGCAGAAGGGACAGGTCATACTACGAGCAGTACTTC
TRBV29-1	-	-	TRBJ2-1	CSVDPGSGSYNEQFF	TGCAGCGTTGATCCGGGGTCGGGGTCCTACAATGAGCAGTTCTTC
TRBV4-1	TRBD1	few	TRBJ1-4	CASSQGQGANEKLFF	TGCGCCAGCAGCCAGGGACAGGGTGCTAATGAAAAACTGTTTTTT